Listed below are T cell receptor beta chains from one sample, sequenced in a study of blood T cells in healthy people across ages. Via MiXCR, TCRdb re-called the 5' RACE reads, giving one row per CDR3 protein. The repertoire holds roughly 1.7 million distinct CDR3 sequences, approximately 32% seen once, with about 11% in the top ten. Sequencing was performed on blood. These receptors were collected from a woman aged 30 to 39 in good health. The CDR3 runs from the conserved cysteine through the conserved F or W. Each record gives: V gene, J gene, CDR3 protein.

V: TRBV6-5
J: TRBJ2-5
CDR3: CASSPLPGAHQETQYF

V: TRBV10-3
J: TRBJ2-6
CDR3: CAISESRSTGANVLTF

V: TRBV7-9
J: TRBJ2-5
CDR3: CASSKDAGAGETQYF

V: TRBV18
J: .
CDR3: CASSPTDSEGVEQYF

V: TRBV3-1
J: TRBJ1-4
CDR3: CASQPPGQASEELFF

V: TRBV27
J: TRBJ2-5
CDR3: CASSLFAGEGSQETQYF

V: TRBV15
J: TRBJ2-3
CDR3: CATSRGSDTQYF

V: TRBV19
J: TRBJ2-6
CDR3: CASNKDRAGANVLTF

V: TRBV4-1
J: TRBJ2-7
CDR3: CASSQRFLPAYEQYF

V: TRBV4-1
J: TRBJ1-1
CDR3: CASSPLSGVGAEAFF

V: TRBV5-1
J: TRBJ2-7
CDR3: CASGHQNEQYF

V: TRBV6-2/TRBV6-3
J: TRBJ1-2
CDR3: CASSLETVPYGYTF

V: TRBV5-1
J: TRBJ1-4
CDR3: CASSWLTGDDEKLFF

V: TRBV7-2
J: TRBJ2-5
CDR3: CASSRPLQETQYF

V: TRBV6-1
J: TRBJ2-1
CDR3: CASSEESWGGSYNEQFF

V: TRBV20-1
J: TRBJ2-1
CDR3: CSALKGLKAGSYNEQFF

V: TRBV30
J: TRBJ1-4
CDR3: CAWSAGGNKKLFF

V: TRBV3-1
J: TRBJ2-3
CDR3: CASSQDAVNADTRYF

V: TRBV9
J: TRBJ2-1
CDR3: CASSPKDNEQFF

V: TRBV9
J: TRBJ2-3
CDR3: CASSAAGLTDTQYF

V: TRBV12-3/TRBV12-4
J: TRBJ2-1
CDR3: CASREGHDYNEQFF

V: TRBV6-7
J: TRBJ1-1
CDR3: CASTLGGTGFKVGTEAFF

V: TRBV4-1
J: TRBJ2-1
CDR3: CASSQDHGFNEQFF

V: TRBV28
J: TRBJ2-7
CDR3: CASSSPGTLSYEQYF

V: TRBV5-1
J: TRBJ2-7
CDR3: CASSNGRSSYEQYF

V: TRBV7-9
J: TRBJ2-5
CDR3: CASQWFGETQYF

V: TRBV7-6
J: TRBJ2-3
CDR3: CASSLGISAPQVRDTQYF

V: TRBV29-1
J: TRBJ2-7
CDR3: CSVETGQGYEQYF

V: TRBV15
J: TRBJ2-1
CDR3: CATERDSYNAQFF

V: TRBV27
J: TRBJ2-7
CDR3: CASSFEGSSGEQYF

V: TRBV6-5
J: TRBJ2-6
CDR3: CASSFGPSGANVLTF

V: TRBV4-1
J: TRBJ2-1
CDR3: CASSQDPGWENEQFF